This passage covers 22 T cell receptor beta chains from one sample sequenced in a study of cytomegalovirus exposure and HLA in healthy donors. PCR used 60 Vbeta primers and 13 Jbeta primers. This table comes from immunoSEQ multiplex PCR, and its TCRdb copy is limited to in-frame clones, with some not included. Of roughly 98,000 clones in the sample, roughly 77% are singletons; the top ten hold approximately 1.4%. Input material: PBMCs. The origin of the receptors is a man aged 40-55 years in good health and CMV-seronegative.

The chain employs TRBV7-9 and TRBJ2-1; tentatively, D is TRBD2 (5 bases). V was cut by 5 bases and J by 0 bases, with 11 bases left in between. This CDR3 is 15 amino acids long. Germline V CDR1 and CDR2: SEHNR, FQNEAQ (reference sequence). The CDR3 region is CASSPSPPSYNEQFF. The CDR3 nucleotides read TGTGCCAGCAGCCCTAGCCCACCCTCCTACAATGAGCAGTTCTTC.

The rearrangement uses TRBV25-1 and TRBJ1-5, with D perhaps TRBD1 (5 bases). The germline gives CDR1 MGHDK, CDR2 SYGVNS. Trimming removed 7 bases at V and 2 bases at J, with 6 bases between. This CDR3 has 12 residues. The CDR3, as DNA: TGTGCCAGCAAACAGGGCAATCAGCCCCAGCATTTT. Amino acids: CASKQGNQPQHF.

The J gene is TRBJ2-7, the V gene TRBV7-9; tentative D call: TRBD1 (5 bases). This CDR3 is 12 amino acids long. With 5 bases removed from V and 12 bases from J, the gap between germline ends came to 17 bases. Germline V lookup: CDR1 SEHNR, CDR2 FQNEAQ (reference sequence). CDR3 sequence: CASSRAAQGLYF. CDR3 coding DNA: TGTGCCAGCAGCCGCGCGGCCCAGGGCCTGTACTTC. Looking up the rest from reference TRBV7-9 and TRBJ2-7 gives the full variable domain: DTGVSQNPRHKITKRGQNVTFRCDPISEHNRLYWYRQTLGQGPEFLTYFQNEAQLEKSRLLSDRFSAERPKGSFSTLEIQRTEQGDSAMYLCASSRAAQGLYFGPGTRLTVT.

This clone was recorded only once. The DNA for the CDR3 is TGCGCCAGCAGCCAAGAGGGACACCGCCCCTATGGCTACACCTTC. This codes for CASSQEGHRPYGYTF. The rearrangement uses TRBV4-1 and TRBJ1-2, with D tentatively TRBD1 (6 bases). CDR3 length: 15 amino acids. From germline, CDR1 is MGHRA and CDR2 YSYEKL. V gave up 0 bases and J gave up 4 bases, with 12 bases separating them.

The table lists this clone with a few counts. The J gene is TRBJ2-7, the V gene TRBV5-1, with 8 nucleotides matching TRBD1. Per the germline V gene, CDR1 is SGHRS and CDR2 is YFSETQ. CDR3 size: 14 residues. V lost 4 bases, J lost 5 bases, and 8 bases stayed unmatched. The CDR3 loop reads CASSLRQGINEQYF. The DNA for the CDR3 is TGCGCCAGCAGCCTCCGACAGGGGATAAACGAGCAGTACTTC.

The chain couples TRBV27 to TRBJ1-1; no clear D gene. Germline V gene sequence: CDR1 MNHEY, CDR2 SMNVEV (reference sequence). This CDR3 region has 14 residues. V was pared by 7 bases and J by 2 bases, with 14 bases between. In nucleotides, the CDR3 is TGTGCCAGCACCTCGTGGGGAGATAACACTGAAGCTTTCTTT. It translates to CASTSWGDNTEAFF.

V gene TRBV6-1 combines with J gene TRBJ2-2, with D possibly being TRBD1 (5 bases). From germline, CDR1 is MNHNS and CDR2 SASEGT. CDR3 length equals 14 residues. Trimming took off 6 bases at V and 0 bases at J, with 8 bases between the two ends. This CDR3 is CASRQASNTGELFF. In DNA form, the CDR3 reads TGTGCCAGCAGACAGGCCTCGAACACCGGGGAGCTGTTTTTT.

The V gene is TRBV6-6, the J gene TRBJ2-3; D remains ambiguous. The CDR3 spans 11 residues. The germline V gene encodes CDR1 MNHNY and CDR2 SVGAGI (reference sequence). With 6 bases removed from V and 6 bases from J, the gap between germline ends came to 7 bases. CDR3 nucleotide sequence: TGTGCCAGCAGCCTCCAGGATACGCAGTATTTT. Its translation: CASSLQDTQYF.

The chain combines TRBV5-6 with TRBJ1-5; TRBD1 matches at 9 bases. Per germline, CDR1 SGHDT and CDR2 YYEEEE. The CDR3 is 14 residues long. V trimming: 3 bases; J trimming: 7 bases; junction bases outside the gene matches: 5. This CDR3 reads CASSSRTGVQPQHF. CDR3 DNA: TGTGCCAGCAGCTCCCGGACAGGGGTCCAGCCCCAGCATTTT.

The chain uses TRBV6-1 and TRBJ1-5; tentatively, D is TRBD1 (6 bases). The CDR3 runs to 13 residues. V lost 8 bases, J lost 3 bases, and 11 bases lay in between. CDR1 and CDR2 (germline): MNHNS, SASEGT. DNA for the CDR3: TGTGCCAGCTCCTACAGGGTCAATCAGCCCCAGCATTTT. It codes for CASSYRVNQPQHF.

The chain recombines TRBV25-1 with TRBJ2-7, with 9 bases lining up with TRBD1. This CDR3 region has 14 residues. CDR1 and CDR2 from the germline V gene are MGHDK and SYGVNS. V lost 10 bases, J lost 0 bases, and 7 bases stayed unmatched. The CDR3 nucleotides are TGTGCCACCGAGGACAGGGGCTACTCCTACGAGCAGTACTTC. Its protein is CATEDRGYSYEQYF.

CDR3 sequence reads: CASSDGGQAGETQYF. The CDR3 DNA reads as TGTGCCAGCAGTGATGGAGGACAGGCAGGAGAGACCCAGTACTTC. The J gene is TRBJ2-5, the V gene TRBV2, with TRBD1 identical over 7 bases. This CDR3 region has 15 residues. The J segment lost 4 bases and the V segment lost 3 bases, leaving 8 bases of the junction unmatched. CDR1 and CDR2 (germline): SNHLY, FYNNEI.

This chain's CDR3 is CASPRDRGREDTQYF. As DNA, the CDR3 is TGTGCCAGTCCTCGGGACAGGGGGCGGGAAGATACGCAGTATTTT. The V and J genes are TRBV27 and TRBJ2-3; TRBD1 aligns across 12 bases. V shed 9 bases, J shed 5 bases, and the junction held 9 bases outside the gene matches. Germline loops: CDR1 MNHEY, CDR2 SMNVEV (reference sequence). This CDR3 spans 15 amino acids.

DNA for the CDR3: TGTGCCAGCAGCCAAGGACTGGCTCGGGAAAAACTGTTTTTT. It codes for CASSQGLAREKLFF. The chain recombines TRBV6-6 with TRBJ1-4, with unresolved D. CDR3 length equals 14 residues. Per the germline V gene, CDR1 is MNHNY and CDR2 is SVGAGI (reference sequence). Trimming took off 6 bases at V and 8 bases at J, with 16 bases between the two ends.

DNA of the CDR3: TGTGCCAGCAGCGAGACCGCGGAACGTAACTCTGGGGCCAACGTCCTGACTTTC. Translation gives CASSETAERNSGANVLTF. The genes are TRBV2 and TRBJ2-6; D unresolved. CDR3 length: 18 amino acids. The germline V and J ends were trimmed by 6 bases and 0 bases, with 18 bases remaining between them. From germline, CDR1 is SNHLY and CDR2 FYNNEI.

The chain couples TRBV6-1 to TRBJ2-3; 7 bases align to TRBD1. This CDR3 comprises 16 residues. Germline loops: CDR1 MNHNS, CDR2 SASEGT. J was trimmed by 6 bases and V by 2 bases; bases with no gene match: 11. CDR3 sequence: CASSELAGTVVDTQYF. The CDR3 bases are TGTGCCAGCAGTGAACTGGCCGGGACAGTGGTGGATACGCAGTATTTT.

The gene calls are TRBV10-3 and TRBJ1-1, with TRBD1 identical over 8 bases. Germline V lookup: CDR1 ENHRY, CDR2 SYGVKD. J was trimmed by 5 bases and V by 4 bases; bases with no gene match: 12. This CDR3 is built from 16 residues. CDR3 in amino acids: CAISARPTQGGTEAFF. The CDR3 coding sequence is TGTGCCATCAGTGCCCGTCCAACACAGGGGGGAACTGAAGCTTTCTTT.

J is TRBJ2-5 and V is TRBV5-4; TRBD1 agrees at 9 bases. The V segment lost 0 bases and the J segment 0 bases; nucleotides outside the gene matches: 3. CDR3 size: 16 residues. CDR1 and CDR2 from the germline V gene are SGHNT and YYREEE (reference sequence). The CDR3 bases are TGTGCCAGCAGCTTGGGTGACAGGGGGTACCAAGAGACCCAGTACTTC. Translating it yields CASSLGDRGYQETQYF.

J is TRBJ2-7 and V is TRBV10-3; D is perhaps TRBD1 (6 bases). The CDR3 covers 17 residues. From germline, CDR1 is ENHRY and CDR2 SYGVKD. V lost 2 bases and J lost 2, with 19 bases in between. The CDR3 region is CAISEGGLRTAAYEQYF. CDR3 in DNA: TGTGCCATCAGTGAGGGGGGCCTGAGGACAGCAGCCTACGAGCAGTACTTC.

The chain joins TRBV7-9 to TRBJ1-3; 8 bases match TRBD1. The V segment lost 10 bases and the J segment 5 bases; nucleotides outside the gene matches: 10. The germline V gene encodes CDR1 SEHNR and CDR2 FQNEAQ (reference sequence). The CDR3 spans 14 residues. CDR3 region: CATEGQARRNTIYF. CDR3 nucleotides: TGTGCCACCGAGGGACAGGCGAGGAGAAACACCATATATTTT.

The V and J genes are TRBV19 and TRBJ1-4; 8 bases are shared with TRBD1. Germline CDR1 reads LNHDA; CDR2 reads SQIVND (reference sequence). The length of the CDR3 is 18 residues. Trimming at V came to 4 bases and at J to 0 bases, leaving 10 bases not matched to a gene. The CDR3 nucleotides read TGTGCCAGTAGTAAAAACCCGCCAGGGGGCTCAACTAATGAAAAACTGTTTTTT. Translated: CASSKNPPGGSTNEKLFF.

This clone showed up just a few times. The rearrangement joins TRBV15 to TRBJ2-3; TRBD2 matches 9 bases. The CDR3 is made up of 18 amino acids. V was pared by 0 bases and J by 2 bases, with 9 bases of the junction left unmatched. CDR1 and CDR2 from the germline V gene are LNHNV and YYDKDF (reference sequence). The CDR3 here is CATSRDRKRGAHTDTQYF. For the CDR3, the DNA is TGTGCCACCAGCAGAGATCGGAAGCGGGGGGCCCACACAGATACGCAGTATTTT.